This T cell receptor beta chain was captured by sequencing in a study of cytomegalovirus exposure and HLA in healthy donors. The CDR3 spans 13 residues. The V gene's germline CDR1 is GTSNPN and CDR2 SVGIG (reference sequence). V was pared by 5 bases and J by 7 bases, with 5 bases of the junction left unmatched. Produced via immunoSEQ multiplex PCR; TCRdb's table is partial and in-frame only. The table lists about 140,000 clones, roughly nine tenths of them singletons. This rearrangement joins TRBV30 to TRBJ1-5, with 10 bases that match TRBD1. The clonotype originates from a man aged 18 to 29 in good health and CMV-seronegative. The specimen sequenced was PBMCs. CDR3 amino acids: CAWGGQGDQPQHF. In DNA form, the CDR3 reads TGTGCCTGGGGAGGACAGGGGGACCAGCCCCAGCATTTT.